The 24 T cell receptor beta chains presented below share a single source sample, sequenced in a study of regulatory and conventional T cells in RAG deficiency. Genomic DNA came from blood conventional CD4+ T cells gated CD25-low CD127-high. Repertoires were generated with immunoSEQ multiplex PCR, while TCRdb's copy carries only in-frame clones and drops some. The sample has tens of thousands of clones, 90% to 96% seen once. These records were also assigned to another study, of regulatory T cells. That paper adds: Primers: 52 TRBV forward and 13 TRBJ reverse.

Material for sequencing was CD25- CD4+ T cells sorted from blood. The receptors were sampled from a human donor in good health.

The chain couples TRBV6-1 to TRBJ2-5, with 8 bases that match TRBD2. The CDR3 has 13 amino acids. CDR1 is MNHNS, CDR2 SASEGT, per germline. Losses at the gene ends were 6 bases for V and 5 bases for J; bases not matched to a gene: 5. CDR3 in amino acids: CASSGTSWETQYF. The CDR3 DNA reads TGTGCCAGCAGCGGGACTAGTTGGGAGACCCAGTACTTC.

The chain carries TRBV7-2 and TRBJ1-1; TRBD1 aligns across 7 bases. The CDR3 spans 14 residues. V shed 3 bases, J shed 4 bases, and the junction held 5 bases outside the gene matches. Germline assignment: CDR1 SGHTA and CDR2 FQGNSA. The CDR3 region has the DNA TGTGCCAGCAGCTTGACAGGGTTGAGCACTGAAGCTTTCTTT. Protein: CASSLTGLSTEAFF.

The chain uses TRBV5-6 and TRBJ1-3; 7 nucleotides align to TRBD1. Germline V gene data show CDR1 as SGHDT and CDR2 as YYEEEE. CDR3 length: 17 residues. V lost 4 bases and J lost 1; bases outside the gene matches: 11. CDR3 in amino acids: CASSPPGQLGSGNTIYF. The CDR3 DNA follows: TGTGCCAGCAGCCCGCCGGGACAGTTGGGATCTGGAAACACCATATATTTT. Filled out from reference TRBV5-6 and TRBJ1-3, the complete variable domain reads DAGVTQSPTHLIKTRGQQVTLRCSPKSGHDTVSWYQQALGQGPQFIFQYYEEEERQRGNFPDRFSGHQFPNYSSELNVNALLLGDSALYLCASSPPGQLGSGNTIYFGEGSWLTVV.

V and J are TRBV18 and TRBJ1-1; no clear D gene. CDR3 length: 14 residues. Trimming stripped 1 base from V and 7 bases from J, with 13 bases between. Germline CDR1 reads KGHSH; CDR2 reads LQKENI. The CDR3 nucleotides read TGTGCCAGCTCACCACTTGGTAGTCCCATTGAAGCTTTCTTT. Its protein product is CASSPLGSPIEAFF.

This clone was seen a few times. The DNA for the CDR3 is TGTGCCAGCACCTGGGGGCCGGACTCTGGAAACACCATATATTTT. Encoded protein: CASTWGPDSGNTIYF. The chain links TRBV5-5 to TRBJ1-3, with TRBD1 as a possible D gene (6 bases). The CDR3 loop spans 15 amino acids. V lost 6 bases, J lost 0 bases, and 13 bases lay in between. Germline-derived CDR1 and CDR2 are SGHKS and YYEKEE (reference sequence).

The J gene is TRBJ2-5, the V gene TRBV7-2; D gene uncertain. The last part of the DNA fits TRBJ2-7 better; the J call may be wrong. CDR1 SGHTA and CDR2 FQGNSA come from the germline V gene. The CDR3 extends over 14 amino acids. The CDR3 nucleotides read TGTGCCAGCAGCTTCAAAGGAGTTTCCTACGAGCAGTACTTC. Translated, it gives CASSFKGVSYEQYF.

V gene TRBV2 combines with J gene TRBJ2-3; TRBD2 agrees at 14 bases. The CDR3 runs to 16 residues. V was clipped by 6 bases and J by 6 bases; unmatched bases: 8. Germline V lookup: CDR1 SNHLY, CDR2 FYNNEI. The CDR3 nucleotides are TGTGCCAGCAGGGGAGGACTAGCGGGAGGATCGGATACGCAGTATTTT. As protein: CASRGGLAGGSDTQYF. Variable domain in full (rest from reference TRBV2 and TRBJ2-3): EPEVTQTPSHQVTQMGQEVILRCVPISNHLYFYWYRQILGQKVEFLVSFYNNEISEKSEIFDDQFSVERPDGSNFTLKIRSTKLEDSAMYFCASRGGLAGGSDTQYFGPGTRLTVL.

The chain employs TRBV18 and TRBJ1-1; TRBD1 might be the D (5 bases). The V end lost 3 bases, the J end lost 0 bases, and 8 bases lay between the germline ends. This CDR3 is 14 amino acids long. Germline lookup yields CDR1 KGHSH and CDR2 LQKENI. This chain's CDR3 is CASSPQGLNTEAFF. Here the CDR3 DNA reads TGTGCCAGCTCACCCCAGGGTTTGAACACTGAAGCTTTCTTT. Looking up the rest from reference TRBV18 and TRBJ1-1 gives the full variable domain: NAGVMQNPRHLVRRRGQEARLRCSPMKGHSHVYWYRQLPEEGLKFMVYLQKENIIDESGMPKERFSAEFPKEGPSILRIQQVVRGDSAAYFCASSPQGLNTEAFFGQGTRLTVV.

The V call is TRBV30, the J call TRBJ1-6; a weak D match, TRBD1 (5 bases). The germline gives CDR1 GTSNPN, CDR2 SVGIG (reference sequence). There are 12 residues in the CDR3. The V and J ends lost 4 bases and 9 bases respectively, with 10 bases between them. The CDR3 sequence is CAWKGGASPLHF. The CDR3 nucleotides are TGTGCCTGGAAGGGTGGGGCTTCACCCCTCCACTTT.

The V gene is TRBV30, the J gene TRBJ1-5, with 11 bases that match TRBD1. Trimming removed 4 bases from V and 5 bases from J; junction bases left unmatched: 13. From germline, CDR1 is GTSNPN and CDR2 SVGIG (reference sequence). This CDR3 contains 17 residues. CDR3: CAWTGQGVSKRYQPQHF. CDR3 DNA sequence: TGTGCCTGGACGGGACAGGGGGTTTCTAAGCGGTATCAGCCCCAGCATTTT.

CDR3 protein: CASSLTPTVTQYF. In nucleotides, the CDR3 is TGTGCCAGCAGCCTGACACCTACCGTGACCCAGTACTTC. The V and J genes are TRBV5-8 and TRBJ2-5, with unresolved D. The CDR3 extends over 13 amino acids. Germline V lookup: CDR1 SGHTS, CDR2 YDEGEE. With 4 bases removed from V and 7 bases from J, the gap between germline ends came to 14 bases.

This CDR3 reads CASSKDLAGTYEQYF. CDR3 bases: TGTGCCAGCAGTAAAGATCTAGCGGGAACCTACGAGCAGTACTTC. The chain employs TRBV11-2 and TRBJ2-7; 9 bases agree with TRBD2. Unmatched junction bases numbered 8, after V lost 6 bases and J lost 2 bases. CDR1 is SGHAT and CDR2 is FQNNGV in the germline V gene. The CDR3 is 15 amino acids.

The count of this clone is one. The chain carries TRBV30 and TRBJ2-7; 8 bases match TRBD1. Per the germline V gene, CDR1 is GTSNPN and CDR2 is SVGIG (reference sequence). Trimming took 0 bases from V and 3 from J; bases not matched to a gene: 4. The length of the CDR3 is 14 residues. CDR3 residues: CAWSVRTGFYEQYF. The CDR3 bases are TGTGCCTGGAGTGTCAGGACAGGGTTCTACGAGCAGTACTTC.

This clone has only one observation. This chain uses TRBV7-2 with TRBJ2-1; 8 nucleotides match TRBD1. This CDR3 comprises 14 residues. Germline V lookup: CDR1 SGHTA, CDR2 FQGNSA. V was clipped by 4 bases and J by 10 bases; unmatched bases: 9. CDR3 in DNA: TGTGCCAGCAGCTCGACCTCAGGGGGCAACGAGCAGTTCTTC. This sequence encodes CASSSTSGGNEQFF.

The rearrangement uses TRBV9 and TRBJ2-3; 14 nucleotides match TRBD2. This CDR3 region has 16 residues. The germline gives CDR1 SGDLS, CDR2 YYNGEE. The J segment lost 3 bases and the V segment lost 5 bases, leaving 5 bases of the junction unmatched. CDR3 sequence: CASRDGTSGSTDTQYF. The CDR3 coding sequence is TGTGCCAGCAGGGACGGGACTAGCGGGAGTACAGATACGCAGTATTTT.

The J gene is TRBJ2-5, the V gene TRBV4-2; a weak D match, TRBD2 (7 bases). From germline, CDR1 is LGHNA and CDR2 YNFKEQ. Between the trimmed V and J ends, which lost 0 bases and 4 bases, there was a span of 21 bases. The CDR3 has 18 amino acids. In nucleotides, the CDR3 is TGTGCCAGCAGCCAAGATAAGGGCGGGGGCGCATCTCGAGAGACCCAGTACTTC. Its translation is CASSQDKGGGASRETQYF.

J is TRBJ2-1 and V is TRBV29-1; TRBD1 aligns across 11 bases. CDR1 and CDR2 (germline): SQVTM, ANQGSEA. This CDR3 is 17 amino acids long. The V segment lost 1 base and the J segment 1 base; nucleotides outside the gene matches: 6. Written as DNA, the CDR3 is TGCAGCGTTGAAGGGCAGGGGACAGGGGGGTCCTACAATGAGCAGTTCTTC. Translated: CSVEGQGTGGSYNEQFF.

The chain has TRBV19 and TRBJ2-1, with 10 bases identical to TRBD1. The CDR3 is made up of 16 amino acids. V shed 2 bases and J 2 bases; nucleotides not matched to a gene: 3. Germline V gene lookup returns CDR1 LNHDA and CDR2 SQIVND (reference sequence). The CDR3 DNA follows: TGTGCCAGTAGTATAATGGGACAGGGGACCTACAATGAGCAGTTCTTC. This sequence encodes CASSIMGQGTYNEQFF.

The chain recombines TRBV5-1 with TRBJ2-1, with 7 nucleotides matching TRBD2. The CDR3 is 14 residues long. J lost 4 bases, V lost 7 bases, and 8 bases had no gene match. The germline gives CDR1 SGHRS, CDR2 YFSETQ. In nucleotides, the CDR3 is TGCGCCAGCTTTCGCGGGGGACCATACAATGAGCAGTTCTTC. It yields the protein CASFRGGPYNEQFF. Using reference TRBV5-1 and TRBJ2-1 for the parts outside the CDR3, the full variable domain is KAGVTQTPRYLIKTRGQQVTLSCSPISGHRSVSWYQQTPGQGLQFLFEYFSETQRNKGNFPGRFSGRQFSNSRSEMNVSTLELGDSALYLCASFRGGPYNEQFFGPGTRLTVL.

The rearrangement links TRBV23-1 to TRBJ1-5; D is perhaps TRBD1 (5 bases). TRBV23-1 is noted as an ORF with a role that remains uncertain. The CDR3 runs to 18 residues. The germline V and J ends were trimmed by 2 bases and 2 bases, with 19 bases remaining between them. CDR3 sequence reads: CASSQPGARLVCNQPQHF. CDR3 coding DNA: TGCGCCAGCAGTCAACCTGGGGCCCGCTTGGTTTGCAATCAGCCCCAGCATTTT.

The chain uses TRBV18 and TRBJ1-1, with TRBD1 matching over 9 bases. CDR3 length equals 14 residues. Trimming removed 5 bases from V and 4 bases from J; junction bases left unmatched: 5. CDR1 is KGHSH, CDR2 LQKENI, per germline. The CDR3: CASSSGQGGTEAFF. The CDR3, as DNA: TGTGCCAGCTCATCGGGACAGGGCGGCACTGAAGCTTTCTTT.

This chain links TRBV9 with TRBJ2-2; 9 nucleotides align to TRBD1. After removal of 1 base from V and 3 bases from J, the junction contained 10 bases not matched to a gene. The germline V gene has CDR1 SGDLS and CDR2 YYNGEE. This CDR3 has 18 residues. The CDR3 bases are TGTGCCAGCAGCGTAAAAGTTCTGGGACAGGGAGACACCGGGGAGCTGTTTTTT. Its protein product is CASSVKVLGQGDTGELFF.

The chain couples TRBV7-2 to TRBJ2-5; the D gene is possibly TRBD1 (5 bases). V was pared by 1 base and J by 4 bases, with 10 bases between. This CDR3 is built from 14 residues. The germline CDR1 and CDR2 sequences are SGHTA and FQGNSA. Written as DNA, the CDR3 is TGTGCCAGCAGCTTAGGTGGGGCAGGAGAGACCCAGTACTTC. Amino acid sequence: CASSLGGAGETQYF.

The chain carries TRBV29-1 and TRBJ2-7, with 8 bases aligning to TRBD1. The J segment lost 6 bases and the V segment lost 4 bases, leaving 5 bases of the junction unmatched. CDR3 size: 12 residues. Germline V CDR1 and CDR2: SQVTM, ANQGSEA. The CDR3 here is CSVAGQGGEQYF. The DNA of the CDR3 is TGCAGCGTTGCAGGACAGGGAGGCGAGCAGTACTTC.